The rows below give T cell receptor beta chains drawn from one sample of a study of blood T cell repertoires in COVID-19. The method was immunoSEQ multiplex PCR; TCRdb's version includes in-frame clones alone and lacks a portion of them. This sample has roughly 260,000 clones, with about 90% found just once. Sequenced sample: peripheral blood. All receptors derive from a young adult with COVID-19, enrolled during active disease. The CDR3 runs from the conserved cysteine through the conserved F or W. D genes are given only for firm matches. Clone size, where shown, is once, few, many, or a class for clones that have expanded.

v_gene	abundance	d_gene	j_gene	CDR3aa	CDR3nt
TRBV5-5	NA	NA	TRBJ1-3	CASSLGGPGNTIYF	TGTGCCAGCAGCTTGGGGGGGCCGGGAAACACCATATATTTT
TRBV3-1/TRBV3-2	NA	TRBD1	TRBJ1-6	CASSPGQKNSPLHF	TGTGCCAGCAGCCCGGGACAGAAGAATTCACCCCTCCACTTT
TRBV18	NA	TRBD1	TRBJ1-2	CASSTGIGANYGYTF	TGTGCCAGCTCGACAGGGATAGGAGCTAACTATGGCTACACCTTC
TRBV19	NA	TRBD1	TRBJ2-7	CASSPTGSTYEQYF	TGTGCCAGTAGCCCGACAGGGAGTACCTACGAGCAGTACTTC
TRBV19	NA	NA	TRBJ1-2	CASMAGMSYGYTF	TGTGCCAGTATGGCAGGGATGTCCTATGGCTACACCTTC
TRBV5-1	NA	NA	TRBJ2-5	CASSSGGTEETQYF	TGCGCCAGCAGCTCGGGGGGGACAGAAGAGACCCAGTACTTC
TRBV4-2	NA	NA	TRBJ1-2	CASSQELGGGYGYTF	TGTGCCAGCAGCCAAGAATTGGGAGGGGGCTATGGCTACACCTTC
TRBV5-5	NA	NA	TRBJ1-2	CASSLDRTFYGYTF	TGTGCCAGCAGCTTGGACAGGACCTTCTATGGCTACACCTTC
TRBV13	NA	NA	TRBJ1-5	CASSLGRGNQPQHF	TGTGCCAGCAGCTTAGGCCGCGGCAATCAGCCCCAGCATTTT
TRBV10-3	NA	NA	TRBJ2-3	CAISEDSAADTQYF	TGTGCCATCAGTGAAGATTCAGCGGCAGATACGCAGTATTTT
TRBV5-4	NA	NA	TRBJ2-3	CASSLDTQYF	TGTGCCAGCAGCCTAGATACGCAGTATTTT
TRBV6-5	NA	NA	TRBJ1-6	CASSYSANYNSPLHF	TGTGCCAGCAGTTACTCGGCCAACTATAATTCACCCCTCCACTTT
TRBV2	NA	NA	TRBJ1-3	CASSGGIFAEGNTIYF	TGTGCCAGCAGTGGAGGGATATTCGCGGAAGGAAACACCATATATTTT
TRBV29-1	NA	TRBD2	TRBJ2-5	CSAKLASLETQYF	TGCAGCGCCAAACTAGCGTCGTTGGAGACCCAGTACTTC
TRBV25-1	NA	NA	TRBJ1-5	CASSEYAGQPQHF	TGTGCCAGCAGTGAATACGCCGGTCAGCCCCAGCATTTT
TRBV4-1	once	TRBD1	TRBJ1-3	CASSQGDRGENTIYF	TGCGCCAGCAGCCAGGGGGACAGGGGAGAAAACACCATATATTTT
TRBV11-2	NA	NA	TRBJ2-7	CASSLQTGTYEQYF	TGTGCCAGCAGCTTACAGACAGGCACTTACGAGCAGTACTTC
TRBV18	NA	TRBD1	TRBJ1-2	CASSPPTGGSGYGYTF	TGTGCCAGCTCACCACCGACAGGGGGTTCCGGCTATGGCTACACCTTC
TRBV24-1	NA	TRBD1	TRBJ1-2	CATSDQTGYFGYTF	TGTGCCACCAGTGACCAGACAGGGTATTTTGGCTACACCTTC
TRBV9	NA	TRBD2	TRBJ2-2	CASSVSGTITGELFF	TGTGCCAGCAGCGTGAGCGGGACGATCACCGGGGAGCTGTTTTTT
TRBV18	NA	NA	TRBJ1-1	CASSPRTGAEAFF	TGTGCCAGCTCACCGAGGACTGGAGCTGAAGCTTTCTTT
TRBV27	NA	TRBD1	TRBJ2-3	CASRPGTGAYTQYF	TGTGCCAGCAGACCCGGGACAGGGGCATATACGCAGTATTTT
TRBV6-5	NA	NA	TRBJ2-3	CASRAGVERSDTQYF	TGTGCCAGCAGGGCAGGGGTGGAGAGGTCAGATACGCAGTATTTT
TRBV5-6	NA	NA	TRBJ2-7	CASSLVGEGAYEQYF	TGTGCCAGCAGCTTGGTTGGGGAAGGGGCCTACGAGCAGTACTTC
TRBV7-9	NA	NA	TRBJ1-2	CASRSLQGGYTF	TGTGCCAGCAGGAGCCTCCAGGGCGGCTACACCTTC
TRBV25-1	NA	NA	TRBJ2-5	CASSDSDRRGETQYF	TGTGCCAGCAGCGATTCCGACAGACGGGGGGAGACCCAGTACTTC
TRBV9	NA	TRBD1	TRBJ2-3	CASARGDRDADTQYF	TGTGCCAGCGCGCGCGGGGACAGGGATGCAGATACGCAGTATTTT
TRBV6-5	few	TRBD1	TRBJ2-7	CASSYSLGQSYEQYF	TGTGCCAGCAGTTACTCACTGGGACAGTCCTACGAGCAGTACTTC
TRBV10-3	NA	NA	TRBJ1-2	CAISEIWTGKEHGYTF	TGTGCCATCAGTGAGATATGGACGGGAAAAGAGCATGGCTACACCTTC
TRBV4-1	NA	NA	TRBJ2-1	CASSQGYEANNEQFF	TGCGCCAGCAGCCAAGGGTATGAGGCCAACAATGAGCAGTTCTTC
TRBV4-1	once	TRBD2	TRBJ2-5	CASSQVGTSGKGGETQYF	TGCGCCAGCAGCCAGGTCGGGACTAGCGGGAAGGGAGGAGAGACCCAGTACTTC
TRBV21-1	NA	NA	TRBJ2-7	CASSKKKAGDREYYEQYF	TGTGCCAGCAGCAAAAAGAAGGCCGGGGACAGGGAATACTACGAGCAGTACTTC
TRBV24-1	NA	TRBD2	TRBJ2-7	CATSAAGGPYEQYF	TGTGCCACCAGTGCGGCGGGAGGACCCTACGAGCAGTACTTC
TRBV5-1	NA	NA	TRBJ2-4	CASSLEGGNIQYF	TGCGCCAGCAGCTTGGAAGGGGGAAACATTCAGTACTTC
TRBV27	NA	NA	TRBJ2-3	CASSLRKGANTDTQYF	TGTGCCAGCAGTTTGAGGAAAGGGGCAAACACAGATACGCAGTATTTT
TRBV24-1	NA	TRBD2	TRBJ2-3	CATSEAGLAGADTQYF	TGTGCCACCAGTGAGGCTGGACTAGCGGGAGCAGATACGCAGTATTTT
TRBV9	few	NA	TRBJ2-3	CASSGSSGTSTDTQYF	TGTGCCAGCAGCGGTTCGTCGGGAACTAGCACAGATACGCAGTATTTT
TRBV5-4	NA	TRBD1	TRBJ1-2	CASSIGQGNGYTF	TGTGCCAGCAGCATAGGACAGGGAAATGGCTACACCTTC
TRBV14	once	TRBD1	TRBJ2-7	CASTSGTGPSYEQYF	TGTGCCAGCACCTCCGGGACAGGGCCCTCCTACGAGCAGTACTTC
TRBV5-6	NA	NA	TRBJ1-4	CASSSTTGEKLFF	TGTGCCAGCAGCTCTACTACAGGTGAAAAACTGTTTTTT
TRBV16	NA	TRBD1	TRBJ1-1	CASSLGQGSTEAFF	TGTGCCAGCAGCCTGGGACAGGGGTCGACTGAAGCTTTCTTT
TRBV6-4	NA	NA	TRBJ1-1	CASSETGRTEAFF	TGTGCCAGCAGTGAAACAGGGCGGACTGAAGCTTTCTTT
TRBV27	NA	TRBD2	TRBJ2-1	CASSLAGGLYNEQFF	TGTGCCAGCAGTTTAGCGGGAGGGCTCTACAATGAGCAGTTCTTC
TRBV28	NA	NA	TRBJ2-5	CASSFAVQETQYF	TGTGCCAGCAGTTTCGCGGTCCAAGAGACCCAGTACTTC
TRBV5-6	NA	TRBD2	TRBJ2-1	CASSLGLAGGYYEQFF	TGTGCCAGCAGCCTGGGACTAGCGGGAGGGTACTATGAGCAGTTCTTC
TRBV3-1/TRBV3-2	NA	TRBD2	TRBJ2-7	CASSQAPGLISYEQYF	TGTGCCAGCAGCCAAGCTCCGGGACTAATTTCCTACGAGCAGTACTTC
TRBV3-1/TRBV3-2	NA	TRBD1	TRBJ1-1	CASSLTGSFETEAFF	TGTGCCAGCAGCCTGACAGGGTCATTCGAGACTGAAGCTTTCTTT
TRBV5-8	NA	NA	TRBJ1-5	CASSLWGDQPQHF	TGTGCCAGCAGCTTGTGGGGGGATCAGCCCCAGCATTTT